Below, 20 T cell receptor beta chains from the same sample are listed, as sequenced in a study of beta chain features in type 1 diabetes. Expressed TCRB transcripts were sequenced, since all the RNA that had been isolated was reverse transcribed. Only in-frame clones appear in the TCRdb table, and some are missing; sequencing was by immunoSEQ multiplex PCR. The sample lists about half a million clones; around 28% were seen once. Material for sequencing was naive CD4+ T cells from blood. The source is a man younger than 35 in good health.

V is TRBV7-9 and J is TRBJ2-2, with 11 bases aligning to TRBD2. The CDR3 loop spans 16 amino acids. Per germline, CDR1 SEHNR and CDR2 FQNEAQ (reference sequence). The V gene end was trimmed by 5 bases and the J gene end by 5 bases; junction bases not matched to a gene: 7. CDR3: CASSGLAGGNTGELFF. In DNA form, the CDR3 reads TGTGCCAGCAGCGGGCTAGCGGGAGGAAATACCGGGGAGCTGTTTTTT.

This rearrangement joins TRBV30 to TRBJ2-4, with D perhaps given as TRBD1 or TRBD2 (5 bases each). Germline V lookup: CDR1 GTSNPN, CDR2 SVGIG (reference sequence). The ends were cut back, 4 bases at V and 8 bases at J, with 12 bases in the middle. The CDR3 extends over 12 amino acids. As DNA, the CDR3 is TGTGCCTGGACGGGGATGGGGGACATTCAGTACTTC. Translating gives CAWTGMGDIQYF.

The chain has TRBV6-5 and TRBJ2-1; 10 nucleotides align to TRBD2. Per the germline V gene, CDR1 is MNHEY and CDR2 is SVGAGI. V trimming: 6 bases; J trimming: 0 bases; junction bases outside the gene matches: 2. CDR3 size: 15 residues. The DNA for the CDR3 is TGTGCCAGCAGACCTAGCGGGAGCTCCTACAATGAGCAGTTCTTC. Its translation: CASRPSGSSYNEQFF.

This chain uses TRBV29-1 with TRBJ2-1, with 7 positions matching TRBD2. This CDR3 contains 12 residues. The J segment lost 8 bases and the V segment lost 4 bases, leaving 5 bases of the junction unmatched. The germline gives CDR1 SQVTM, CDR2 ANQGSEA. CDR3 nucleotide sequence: TGCAGCGTTGGGGACGCGGGAGATGAGCAGTTCTTC. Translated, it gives CSVGDAGDEQFF.

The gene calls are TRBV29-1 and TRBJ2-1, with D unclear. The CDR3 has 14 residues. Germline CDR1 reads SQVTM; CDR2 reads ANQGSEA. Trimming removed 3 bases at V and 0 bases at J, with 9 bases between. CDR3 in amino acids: CSVDGQRSYNEQFF. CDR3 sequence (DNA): TGCAGCGTTGATGGGCAACGCTCCTACAATGAGCAGTTCTTC.

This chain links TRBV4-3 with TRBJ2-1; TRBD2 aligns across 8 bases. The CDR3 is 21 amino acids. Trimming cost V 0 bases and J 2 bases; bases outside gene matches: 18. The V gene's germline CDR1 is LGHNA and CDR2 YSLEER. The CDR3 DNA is TGCGCCAGCAGCCAAGATTTGTGGAGGGGAAGCGGGAGACCCACCTACAATGAGCAGTTCTTC. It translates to CASSQDLWRGSGRPTYNEQFF.

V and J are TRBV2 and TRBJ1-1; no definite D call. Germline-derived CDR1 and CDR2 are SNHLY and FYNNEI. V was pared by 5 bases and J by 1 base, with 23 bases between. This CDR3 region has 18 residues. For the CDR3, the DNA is TGTGCCAGCAGTCCCCCCCTGGGAGGCCGCCGGGGGAACACTGAAGCTTTCTTT. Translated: CASSPPLGGRRGNTEAFF.

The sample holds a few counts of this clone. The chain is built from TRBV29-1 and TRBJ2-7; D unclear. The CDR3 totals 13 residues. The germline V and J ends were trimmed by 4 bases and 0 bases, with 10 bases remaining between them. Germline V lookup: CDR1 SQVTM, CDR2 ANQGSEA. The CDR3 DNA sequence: TGCAGCGTTGCCCCGGACGGCTCCTACGAGCAGTACTTC. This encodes CSVAPDGSYEQYF.

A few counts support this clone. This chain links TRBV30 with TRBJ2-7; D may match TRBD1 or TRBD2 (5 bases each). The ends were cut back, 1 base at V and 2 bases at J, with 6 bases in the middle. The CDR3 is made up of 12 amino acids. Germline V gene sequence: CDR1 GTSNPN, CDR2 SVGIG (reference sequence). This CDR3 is CAWSGDPYEQYF. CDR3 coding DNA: TGTGCCTGGAGTGGGGACCCCTACGAGCAGTACTTC.

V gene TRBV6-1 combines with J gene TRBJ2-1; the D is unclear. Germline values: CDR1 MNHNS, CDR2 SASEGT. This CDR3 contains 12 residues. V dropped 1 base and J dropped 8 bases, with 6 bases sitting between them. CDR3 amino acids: CASSEGYDEQFF. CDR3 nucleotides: TGTGCCAGCAGTGAAGGGTATGATGAGCAGTTCTTC.

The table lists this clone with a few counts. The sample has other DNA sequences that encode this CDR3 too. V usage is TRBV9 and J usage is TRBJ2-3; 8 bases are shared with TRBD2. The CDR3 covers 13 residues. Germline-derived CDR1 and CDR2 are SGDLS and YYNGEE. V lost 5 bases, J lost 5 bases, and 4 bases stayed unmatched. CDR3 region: CASSLAGGDTQYF. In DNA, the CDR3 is TGTGCCAGCAGTCTTGCGGGAGGAGATACGCAGTATTTT.

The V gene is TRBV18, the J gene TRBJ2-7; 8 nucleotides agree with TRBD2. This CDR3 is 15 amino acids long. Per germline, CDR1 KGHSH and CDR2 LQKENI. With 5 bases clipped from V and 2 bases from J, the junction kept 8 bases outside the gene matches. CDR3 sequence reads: CASSSQGLGAYEQYF. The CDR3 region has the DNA TGTGCCAGCTCAAGCCAGGGACTAGGGGCCTACGAGCAGTACTTC.

The CDR3 DNA reads as TGTGCCAGCAGCTTAACTAGCGGGAGGCTGGGCGAGCAGTACTTC. Translating it yields CASSLTSGRLGEQYF. V usage is TRBV7-9 and J usage is TRBJ2-7; the match to TRBD2 covers 12 bases. After removal of 2 bases from V and 6 bases from J, the junction contained 5 bases not matched to a gene. Germline V gene lookup returns CDR1 SEHNR and CDR2 FQNEAQ (reference sequence). The length of the CDR3 is 15 residues.

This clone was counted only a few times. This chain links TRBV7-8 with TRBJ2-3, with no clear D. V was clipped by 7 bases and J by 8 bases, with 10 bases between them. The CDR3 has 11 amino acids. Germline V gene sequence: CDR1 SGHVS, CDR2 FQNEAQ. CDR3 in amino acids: CASTLDSTQYF. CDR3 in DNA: TGTGCCAGCACGCTTGATAGTACGCAGTATTTT.

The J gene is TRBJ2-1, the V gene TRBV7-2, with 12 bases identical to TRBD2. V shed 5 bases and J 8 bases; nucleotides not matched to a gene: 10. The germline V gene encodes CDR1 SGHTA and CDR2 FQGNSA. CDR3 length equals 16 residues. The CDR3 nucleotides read TGTGCCAGCAGCCCCCGGACTAGCGGGAAGATGGATGAGCAGTTCTTC. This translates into CASSPRTSGKMDEQFF.

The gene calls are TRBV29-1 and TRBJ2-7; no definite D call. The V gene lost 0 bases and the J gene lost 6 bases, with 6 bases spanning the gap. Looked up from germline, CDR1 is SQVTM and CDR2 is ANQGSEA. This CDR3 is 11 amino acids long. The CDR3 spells CSVEDRLEQYF. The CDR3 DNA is TGCAGCGTTGAAGATCGGCTCGAGCAGTACTTC.

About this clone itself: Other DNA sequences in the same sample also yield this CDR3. The CDR3 sequence: CASSLGLTYEQYF. The CDR3 DNA is TGCGCCAGCAGCTTGGGACTTACCTACGAGCAGTACTTC. The V call is TRBV5-1, the J call TRBJ2-7; D unresolved. The CDR3 contains 13 residues. Trimming removed 0 bases at V and 2 bases at J, with 6 bases between. Per the germline V gene, CDR1 is SGHRS and CDR2 is YFSETQ.

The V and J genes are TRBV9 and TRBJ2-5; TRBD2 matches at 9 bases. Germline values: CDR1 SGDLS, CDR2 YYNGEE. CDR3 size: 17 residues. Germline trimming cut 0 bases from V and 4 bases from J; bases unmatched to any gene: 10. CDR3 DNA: TGTGCCAGCAGCGTAGAACTGGCGGGAGGGCCGGGAGAGACCCAGTACTTC. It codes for CASSVELAGGPGETQYF.

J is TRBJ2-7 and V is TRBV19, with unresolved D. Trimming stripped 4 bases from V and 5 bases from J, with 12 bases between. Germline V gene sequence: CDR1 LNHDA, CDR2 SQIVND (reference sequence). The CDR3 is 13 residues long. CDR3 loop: CASSTLSPDEQYF. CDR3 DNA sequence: TGTGCCAGTAGTACTCTCTCCCCGGACGAGCAGTACTTC. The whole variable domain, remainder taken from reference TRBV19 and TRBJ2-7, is DGGITQSPKYLFRKEGQNVTLSCEQNLNHDAMYWYRQDPGQGLRLIYYSQIVNDFQKGDIAEGYSVSREKKESFPLTVTSAQKNPTAFYLCASSTLSPDEQYFGPGTRLTVT.

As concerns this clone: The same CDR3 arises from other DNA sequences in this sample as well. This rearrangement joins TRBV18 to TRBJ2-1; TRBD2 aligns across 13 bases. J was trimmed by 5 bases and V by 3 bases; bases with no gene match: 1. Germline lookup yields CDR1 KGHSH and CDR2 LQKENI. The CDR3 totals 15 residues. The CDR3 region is CASSPGLAGDNEQFF. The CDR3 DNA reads TGTGCCAGCTCACCCGGACTAGCGGGAGACAATGAGCAGTTCTTC. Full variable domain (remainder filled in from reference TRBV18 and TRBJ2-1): NAGVMQNPRHLVRRRGQEARLRCSPMKGHSHVYWYRQLPEEGLKFMVYLQKENIIDESGMPKERFSAEFPKEGPSILRIQQVVRGDSAAYFCASSPGLAGDNEQFFGPGTRLTVL.